These T cell receptor beta chains were read from a single sample in a study of blood T cell repertoires in COVID-19. The method was immunoSEQ multiplex PCR; TCRdb's version includes in-frame clones alone and lacks a portion of them. The data hold over 200,000 clones, with 70% to 90% observed a single time. Sequencing used peripheral blood. These receptors all stem from a man aged 35-49 years with acute or convalescent COVID-19. The CDR3 runs from the conserved cysteine through the conserved F or W. Fields, in order: clone size, V gene, J gene, CDR3 protein. Size tells how often a clone was seen (once, few, many) or the class of an expanded clone, and some rows leave it out.

>.|TRBV4-3|TRBJ1-3
CASSQEQGYAGNTIYF
>.|TRBV7-9|TRBJ2-6
CASSLVKVSGANVLTF
>.|TRBV29-1|TRBJ2-1
CSVYKREGYNEQFF
>.|TRBV28|TRBJ2-2
CASSSGQNTGELFF
>.|TRBV10-2|TRBJ1-1
CASSEFKNTEAFF
>few|TRBV29-1|TRBJ1-6
CSVSDREDSPLHF
>.|TRBV18|TRBJ2-7
CASSTTRDSLVEQYF
>.|TRBV27|TRBJ2-3
CASSWDRGGTDTQYF
>.|TRBV27|TRBJ2-5
CASSLDGGMGLLTQYF
>.|TRBV6-5|TRBJ1-2
CASSYLGTGRHYGYTF
>.|TRBV6-5|TRBJ2-7
CARGTGGLYEQYF
>.|TRBV5-1|TRBJ2-1
CASSSATGSSYNEQFF
>few|TRBV19|TRBJ2-2
CASKGTGSGELFF
>.|TRBV6-4|TRBJ2-1
CASSPDLTRDEQFF
>.|TRBV19|TRBJ1-2
CASRIREVTNYGYTF
>.|TRBV28|TRBJ2-7
CASSSPGGGQGYYEQYF
>.|TRBV19|TRBJ1-1
CASTRTGTDTEAFF
>.|TRBV7-9|TRBJ1-1
CASSLGETEAFF
>.|TRBV5-1|TRBJ1-2
CASSWSQGSLYGYTF
>.|TRBV4-1|TRBJ2-1
CASSQGLAGGIFNEQFF
>.|TRBV27|TRBJ2-7
CASSHGTYEQYF
>few|TRBV28|TRBJ2-7
CASSFGPSYEQYF
>.|TRBV5-1|TRBJ2-1
CASSLAGGRNEQFF
>.|TRBV27|TRBJ2-1
CASNDRERASNEQFF
>.|TRBV7-8|TRBJ1-3
CASSRTGGLSGNTIYF
>.|TRBV10-3|TRBJ1-1
CASQGTGQSTEAFF
>.|TRBV5-6|TRBJ1-5
CASSLVSYPNQPQHF
>.|TRBV6-5|TRBJ1-2
CASSYSTARAVGYTF
>.|TRBV6-4|TRBJ2-1
CASSERTSNEQFF
>.|TRBV4-2|TRBJ2-7
CASSQEAGLASDEQYF
>.|TRBV5-1|TRBJ2-5
CASSLGYRGAQETQYF
>.|TRBV6-6|TRBJ2-3
CASSSASTGLASGSPHKDTQYF
>.|TRBV27|TRBJ2-1
CASSPQPSLAYEQFF
>.|TRBV27|TRBJ2-5
CASRRHSAYQETQYF
>.|TRBV5-1|TRBJ2-4
CASSPPSGVAKNIQYF
>.|TRBV7-2|TRBJ1-1
CASSRGQYDTEAFF
>.|TRBV11-2|TRBJ1-6
CASSFTGGETYNSPLHF
>.|TRBV16|TRBJ1-2
CASSQWAGVRDYGYTF
>once|TRBV4-1|TRBJ1-4
CASSWGPATNEKLFF
>.|TRBV10-3|TRBJ1-4
CAISELKPTTNEKLFF
>.|TRBV7-9|TRBJ2-4
CASSSGLKNIQYF
>.|TRBV18|TRBJ1-3
CASSPTRGGNTIYF
>once|TRBV19|TRBJ1-2
CASSPSGTGWFYTF
>.|TRBV11-2|TRBJ2-1
CASSPYEAGGGYEQFF
>.|TRBV6-1|TRBJ2-3
CASSELGGSATDTQYF
>once|TRBV19|TRBJ1-5
CASSIAGYRNQPQHF
>.|TRBV2|TRBJ1-5
CASSGLDRSNQPQHF
>.|TRBV27|TRBJ2-7
CASSSTIFTAGMYEQYF
>.|TRBV28|TRBJ2-7
CASSSGLPYEQYF
>.|TRBV19|TRBJ2-1
CASRLRGTPLNEQFF
>few|TRBV19|TRBJ2-5
CASSSYDRGEETQYF
>.|TRBV15|TRBJ1-1
CATRKPQGNTEAFF
>once|TRBV5-1|TRBJ2-3
CASSHFDRGRLGTDTQYF
>.|TRBV5-8|TRBJ2-5
CASSVGTSGETQYF
>.|TRBV18|TRBJ1-2
CASSPLQGENYGYTF
>.|TRBV5-1|TRBJ1-4
CASSLDRGREKLFF
>.|TRBV4-1|TRBJ1-5
CASSLNPSGVQPQHF
>.|TRBV27|TRBJ2-7
CASSFLQGTPLEQYF
>few|TRBV5-1|TRBJ1-2
CASSNVPTRDGYTF
>.|TRBV28|TRBJ2-7
CASNYPGSSYEQYF